This T cell receptor (beta chain) was found in a study of shared clonotypes between healthy human individuals (dated by TCRdb to between 2020 and 2021). With respect to the entire study: The cohort included a few men and a couple of women between 18 and 49 years of age. Per donor, leukapheresis produced somewhere between about 0.9 and 10 billion PBMCs. For each donor, CD4 naive and CD4 memory were each given three plates, CD8 naive was given two plates, and CD8 memory was given one plate. To increase sequencing depth and limit assay-specific biases, TCR repertoire library preparation and sequencing were carried out by different laboratories using diverse techniques. To estimate repertoire size and how much clonotype sharing occurs between individuals, the study deeply sequenced the blood TCR repertoires of several healthy adults.

General conclusions and limits of the study: About 5% of naive CD4, roughly 3.6% of naive CD8, about 2.5% of memory CD4, and 0.35% to 0.4% of memory CD8 clonotypes were shared across a few donors. Compared with non-shared clonotypes, clonotypes shared by all four sorted-subset donors had higher generation probabilities. Naive subsets generally had larger estimated clonotype richness than memory subsets. Only blood was sampled, and tissue TCR repertoires likely differ from those in blood. Pairwise subsampling led to the expectation that sequencing depth would affect the degree of clonotype sharing among donors. The genetic and exposure-history diversity represented was limited by the small number of donors. Incomplete sequencing was indicated by rarefaction of sorted-subset datasets, despite the large sequencing depth.

This clone was observed a single time. The target of this receptor is not known. It has no much larger one-base neighbor in the sample; base qualities were not kept. Using the deep immunoSEQ assay, TCR CDR3 regions were amplified from genomic DNA by multiplex PCR. Genomic DNA extracted from each cell subset was distributed evenly over all wells of several immunoSEQ 96-well plates, and each plate served as one replicate. For sorted subsets, each replicate PCR was loaded with around 200 ng genomic DNA, equivalent to 25,000 to 35,000 T cell genomes. The purified libraries were quantified using a Qubit 3.0 fluorometer, sized with a Bioanalyzer 2100, and then quantified again using the KAPA Library Quantification kit. Every immunoSEQ 96-well plate was sequenced on a dedicated single-read 150-cycle Illumina NextSeq 550 flow cell. The published analysis was carried out like this. Because only junctional sequences without quality scores were contained in the immunoSEQ output, filtering matching that applied to full-length reads could not be performed. To assign V/J genes and CDR3, sequences were annotated using PyIR, a Python wrapper for IgBLAST v1.9, with IMGT germline references. Reads were filtered out if the reads had weak V/J assignments (E-value above 1e-6), no CDR3, stop codons, out-of-frame junctions, or ambiguous translated residues. V3J clonotypes were defined by identical inferred V gene, J gene, and CDR3 amino acid sequence. To compute the percentage overlap between repertoires, the number of shared unique clonotypes was divided by the size of the smaller repertoire. Three approaches were used to assess repertoire richness: RTK rarefaction, the Chao1 estimator, and Recon v2.1 estimates of unobserved clonotypes. OLGA was used to compute generation probabilities for all TCRbeta clonotypes that the gDNA method yielded from four donors. TCRdb provides this immuneACCESS table in a form limited to in-frame rearrangements. Some clones are lacking; in checked studies, under half of them reflect an unresolved V gene, and why the rest are absent is not known. The V and J calls and the clone size are those of that table, but D and trimming were determined from the DNA. The sample records under 1 million clones, nearly 95% of which are singletons. The top ten clonotypes cover under 30% of the sample.

As encoded in the germline V gene, CDR1 is MNHEY while CDR2 is SVGAGI. The CDR3 spans 14 residues, from the cysteine through the phenylalanine. Only the CDR3 DNA is retained, 42 bases long and in frame from the first base. V and J are truncated by 2 bases and 2 bases respectively, leaving an intervening sequence of 8 bases. CD8 naive samples consisted of CD45RO-negative cells that were positively selected for CCR7, yielding a CD45RA+CCR7+ population without TemRA cells. Donors were healthy HIV-negative adults with no recently reported acute infections or vaccinations. Only Caucasian adults living in Nashville, Tennessee, USA were represented among the donors. After blood collection by leukapheresis, PBMCs were isolated using Ficoll-Histopaque density gradient centrifugation and then cryopreserved in the vapor phase of liquid nitrogen. Analytical flow cytometry was used to check the purity and quantity of every magnetically sorted T cell population. Each sorted fraction had its genomic DNA isolated and then quantified by UV absorbance on a Nanodrop 2000c.

The TCR was taken from a young man in good health. Sequencing was carried out using naive CD8+ T cells sorted from blood. The sample's cell subset or site label is to be understood as: CD45RA+CCR7+. The chain is encoded by TRBV6-5 joined to TRBJ2-3; the D gene is not confidently resolved. Here is the DNA: TGTGCCAGCAGTTACGGCGCCTTCACAGATACGCAGTATTTT. This sequence encodes CASSYGAFTDTQYF.